Each of the 28 T cell receptor beta chains below was sequenced from the same sample in a study of cytomegalovirus exposure and HLA in healthy donors. A multiplex PCR was run with 60 Vbeta primers and 13 Jbeta primers. Profiled with immunoSEQ multiplex PCR; TCRdb holds only in-frame clones, not every one. The sample records tens of thousands of clones, about two thirds being singletons. What was sequenced was PBMCs. The receptors derive from a boy aged 5-17 years in good health and CMV-seropositive.

The sample holds a few counts of this clone. This chain links TRBV5-4 with TRBJ2-3; TRBD1 aligns across 10 bases. The CDR3 totals 16 residues. Germline loops: CDR1 SGHNT, CDR2 YYREEE (reference sequence). J was trimmed by 4 bases and V by 4 bases; bases with no gene match: 9. CDR3 nucleotides: TGTGCCAGCAGCCTGACCCAAGGACAGGGGGCAGATACGCAGTATTTT. It specifies CASSLTQGQGADTQYF.

This clone was observed once. This chain joins TRBV9 and TRBJ1-3; D ambiguous. CDR1 and CDR2 (germline): SGDLS, YYNGEE. The CDR3 has 14 residues. The ends were cut back, 0 bases at V and 1 base at J, with 5 bases in the middle. CDR3 sequence (DNA): TGTGCCAGCAGCGTAGGGGCGTCTGGAAACACCATATATTTT. It translates to CASSVGASGNTIYF. Using reference TRBV9 and TRBJ1-3 for the parts outside the CDR3, the full variable domain is DSGVTQTPKHLITATGQRVTLRCSPRSGDLSVYWYQQSLDQGLQFLIQYYNGEERAKGNILERFSAQQFPDLHSELNLSSLELGDSALYFCASSVGASGNTIYFGEGSWLTVV.

The rearrangement links TRBV28 to TRBJ1-1; D may be TRBD1 (6 bases). Germline V gene data show CDR1 as MDHEN and CDR2 as SYDVKM. This CDR3 has 15 residues. Trimming took off 6 bases at V and 3 bases at J, with 17 bases between the two ends. For the CDR3, the DNA is TGTGCCAGCAGCACTCCGATACAGGGCTACACTGAAGCTTTCTTT. As protein: CASSTPIQGYTEAFF.

J is TRBJ1-5 and V is TRBV6-5; D possibly corresponds to TRBD1 (6 bases). The CDR3 runs 13 residues. Per the germline V gene, CDR1 is MNHEY and CDR2 is SVGAGI. The V end lost 7 bases, the J end lost 5 bases, and 12 bases lay between the germline ends. The CDR3: CASTQGPDQPQHF. As DNA, the CDR3 is TGTGCCAGCACCCAGGGGCCAGATCAGCCCCAGCATTTT.

The gene calls are TRBV19 and TRBJ2-3; 10 nucleotides line up with TRBD2. This CDR3 is built from 16 residues. Germline assignment: CDR1 LNHDA and CDR2 SQIVND (reference sequence). V dropped 3 bases and J dropped 4; count of bases not matched to a gene: 7. The CDR3 DNA reads as TGTGCCAGTAGTATTTGGAGCGGGGGGGCCGCAGATACGCAGTATTTT. It translates to CASSIWSGGAADTQYF.

This clone was counted once. The V and J genes are TRBV7-3 and TRBJ2-7; TRBD2 matches at 13 bases. Germline V gene lookup returns CDR1 SGHTA and CDR2 FQGTGA. J was trimmed by 7 bases and V by 5 bases; bases with no gene match: 8. This CDR3 is 15 amino acids long. CDR3 nucleotide sequence: TGTGCCAGCAGCCGCGGACTAGCGGGAGCTGGAGAGCAGTACTTC. Encoded protein: CASSRGLAGAGEQYF.

The V call is TRBV7-6, the J call TRBJ2-7; 10 bases are a match to TRBD1. Germline-derived CDR1 and CDR2 are SGHVS and FNYEAQ. V shed 5 bases, J shed 6 bases, and the junction held 7 bases outside the gene matches. The CDR3 is 14 amino acids. The CDR3 loop reads CASSADRGLSEQYF. The CDR3 DNA sequence: TGTGCCAGCAGCGCAGACAGGGGGCTTTCCGAGCAGTACTTC.

This sequence joins TRBV7-9 and TRBJ2-2; 10 nucleotides align to TRBD2. Germline CDR1 SEHNR, CDR2 FQNEAQ (reference sequence). With 5 bases clipped from V and 3 bases from J, the junction kept 6 bases outside the gene matches. There are 16 residues in the CDR3. This CDR3 reads CASSPGTSAHTGELFF. CDR3 coding DNA: TGTGCCAGCAGCCCCGGGACTAGCGCCCACACCGGGGAGCTGTTTTTT.

The rearrangement uses TRBV30 and TRBJ2-5, with D hard to call. The V end lost 0 bases, the J end lost 1 base, and 6 bases lay between the germline ends. There are 13 residues in the CDR3. Germline-derived CDR1 and CDR2 are GTSNPN and SVGIG (reference sequence). The CDR3 region has the DNA TGTGCCTGGAGTGTACGGTTCCAAGAGACCCAGTACTTC. Its translation: CAWSVRFQETQYF. Full variable domain (missing parts from reference TRBV30 and TRBJ2-5): SQTIHQWPATLVQPVGSPLSLECTVEGTSNPNLYWYRQAAGRGLQLLFYSVGIGQISSEVPQNLSASRPQDRQFILSSKKLLLSDSGFYLCAWSVRFQETQYFGPGTRLLVL.

This chain uses TRBV4-3 with TRBJ2-7; 8 bases map to TRBD1. The germline CDR1 and CDR2 sequences are LGHNA and YSLEER. The CDR3 loop spans 14 amino acids. V lost 3 bases to trimming and J lost 3 bases; unmatched junction nucleotides: 4. The CDR3 loop is CASSQTGVDYEQYF. The CDR3 nucleotides are TGCGCCAGCAGCCAGACAGGGGTCGACTACGAGCAGTACTTC.

The chain has TRBV6-5 and TRBJ2-7; TRBD1 aligns across 8 bases. V trimming: 6 bases; J trimming: 7 bases; junction bases outside the gene matches: 11. This CDR3 has 14 residues. Germline-derived CDR1 and CDR2 are MNHEY and SVGAGI. The CDR3: CASSRSLQGEEQYF. As DNA, the CDR3 is TGTGCCAGCAGCCGAAGCCTACAGGGGGAGGAGCAGTACTTC.

This rearrangement joins TRBV5-4 to TRBJ2-7, with a possible D match to TRBD1 (7 bases). Germline V gives CDR1 SGHNT, CDR2 YYREEE (reference sequence). The CDR3 runs 16 residues. V shed 0 bases and J shed 1 base, with 14 bases lying between them. The CDR3 here is CASSLGQGGLSYEQYF. CDR3 in DNA: TGTGCCAGCAGCTTGGGTCAGGGGGGTTTGTCCTACGAGCAGTACTTC.

CDR3 residues: CASSFSGSEGAEAFF. DNA of the CDR3: TGTGCCAGCAGCTTTTCAGGTTCCGAAGGTGCTGAAGCTTTCTTT. This chain links TRBV6-1 with TRBJ1-1; D gene uncertain. Germline CDR1 is MNHNS and CDR2 is SASEGT. The V gene lost 6 bases and the J gene lost 6 bases, with 20 bases spanning the gap. The CDR3 spans 15 residues.

J is TRBJ1-1 and V is TRBV6-1; D may be TRBD1 (5 bases). V was shortened by 6 bases and J by 2 bases, with 10 bases between the two germline ends. Per germline, CDR1 MNHNS and CDR2 SASEGT. The CDR3 is made up of 13 amino acids. CDR3 sequence reads: CASRRTGNTEAFF. The CDR3 DNA reads TGTGCCAGCAGGAGAACAGGAAACACTGAAGCTTTCTTT.

V usage is TRBV28 and J usage is TRBJ2-2; tentative D call: TRBD1 (5 bases). Germline assignment: CDR1 MDHEN and CDR2 SYDVKM. Trimming took off 7 bases at V and 1 base at J, with 16 bases between the two ends. CDR3 length: 16 residues. The CDR3 nucleotides read TGTGCCAGCAACGCACCCCCCAGGGAGAACACCGGGGAGCTGTTTTTT. It is translated as CASNAPPRENTGELFF. The whole variable domain, remainder taken from reference TRBV28 and TRBJ2-2, is DVKVTQSSRYLVKRTGEKVFLECVQDMDHENMFWYRQDPGLGLRLIYFSYDVKMKEKGDIPEGYSVSREKKERFSLILESASTNQTSMYLCASNAPPRENTGELFFGEGSRLTVL.

The chain recombines TRBV5-4 with TRBJ2-7, with 7 positions matching TRBD1. CDR1 is SGHNT and CDR2 is YYREEE in the germline V gene (reference sequence). The CDR3 contains 13 residues. V trimming: 4 bases; J trimming: 4 bases; junction bases outside the gene matches: 5. CDR3 DNA: TGTGCCAGCAGCCGGGACAGCGTTTACGAGCAGTACTTC. It specifies CASSRDSVYEQYF.

The rearrangement links TRBV2 to TRBJ2-4; 10 nucleotides match TRBD1. Trimming removed 3 bases from V and 8 bases from J; junction bases left unmatched: 4. This CDR3 spans 14 amino acids. Germline CDR1 SNHLY, CDR2 FYNNEI. CDR3 nucleotides: TGTGCCAGCAGTGAGGGACAGGGGATCCACATTCAGTACTTC. This codes for CASSEGQGIHIQYF. Full variable domain (outside the CDR3, taken from reference TRBV2 and TRBJ2-4): EPEVTQTPSHQVTQMGQEVILRCVPISNHLYFYWYRQILGQKVEFLVSFYNNEISEKSEIFDDQFSVERPDGSNFTLKIRSTKLEDSAMYFCASSEGQGIHIQYFGAGTRLSVL.

The chain carries TRBV29-1 and TRBJ2-3; no definite D call. The V and J ends lost 1 base and 0 bases respectively, with 5 bases between them. This CDR3 has 13 amino acids. Germline CDR1 and CDR2: SQVTM and ANQGSEA. The CDR3 is CSVEVQSTDTQYF. CDR3 in DNA: TGCAGCGTTGAAGTACAGAGCACAGATACGCAGTATTTT.

This sequence joins TRBV30 and TRBJ1-3; 7 bases are shared with TRBD1. The CDR3 runs to 16 residues. From germline, CDR1 is GTSNPN and CDR2 SVGIG (reference sequence). With 5 bases clipped from V and 2 bases from J, the junction kept 12 bases outside the gene matches. CDR3 bases: TGTGCCTGGGATCCGGCAGGGGGGACCGCTGGAAACACCATATATTTT. As protein: CAWDPAGGTAGNTIYF.

This CDR3 is CASSEAAGGEQYF. In DNA, the CDR3 is TGTGCCAGCAGTGAAGCAGCGGGGGGAGAGCAGTACTTC. V is TRBV2 and J is TRBJ2-7; 9 nucleotides line up with TRBD2. The germline gives CDR1 SNHLY, CDR2 FYNNEI. The V and J ends lost 0 bases and 7 bases, in that order; junction bases with no gene match: 1. CDR3 length: 13 residues.

This chain connects TRBV27 to TRBJ1-6; 7 bases map to TRBD1. V dropped 5 bases and J dropped 9; count of bases not matched to a gene: 4. The CDR3 extends over 13 amino acids. The germline CDR1 and CDR2 sequences are MNHEY and SMNVEV (reference sequence). Here the CDR3 reads CASSGTVSSPLHF. CDR3 bases: TGTGCCAGCAGTGGGACAGTTAGTTCACCCCTCCACTTT.

This chain uses TRBV5-4 with TRBJ2-7, with D perhaps matching TRBD1 (5 bases). The CDR3 has 13 residues. Germline-derived CDR1 and CDR2 are SGHNT and YYREEE (reference sequence). The ends were cut back, 5 bases at V and 2 bases at J, with 11 bases in the middle. The CDR3 sequence is CASRQDPTYEQYF. The CDR3, as DNA: TGTGCCAGCAGACAGGACCCCACCTACGAGCAGTACTTC. The whole variable domain, filled in from reference TRBV5-4 and TRBJ2-7, reads ETGVTQSPTHLIKTRGQQVTLRCSSQSGHNTVSWYQQALGQGPQFIFQYYREEENGRGNFPPRFSGLQFPNYSSELNVNALELDDSALYLCASRQDPTYEQYFGPGTRLTVT.

CDR3 DNA: TGTGCCAGCTCTCAAACCGGGACAGTCGATCAGGGGCGTAGGAAGGCCCTCCACTTT. It encodes CASSQTGTVDQGRRKALHF. V and J are TRBV19 and TRBJ1-6, with TRBD1 matching 7 bases. Losses at the gene ends were 9 bases for V and 14 bases for J; bases not matched to a gene: 31. Germline V gene sequence: CDR1 LNHDA, CDR2 SQIVND (reference sequence). The CDR3 consists of 19 residues.

Note on this clone: At one end the junction does not follow the germline gene, possibly because of a read error. The genes are TRBV6-1 and TRBJ2-7; perhaps TRBD1 as D (6 bases). This CDR3 region has 13 residues. Germline V lookup: CDR1 MNHNS, CDR2 SASEGT. CDR3 region: CASSERSDSPRCF. The CDR3 bases are TGTGCCAGCAGTGAACGGTCGGACAGCCCCAGGTGTTTC.

The genes are TRBV5-1 and TRBJ2-7; 11 bases agree with TRBD2. Germline CDR1 reads SGHRS; CDR2 reads YFSETQ. V lost 4 bases and J lost 0; bases outside the gene matches: 3. CDR3 size: 15 residues. CDR3 sequence reads: CASSTGTSGSYEQYF. The CDR3 DNA reads TGCGCCAGCAGCACTGGGACTAGCGGCTCCTACGAGCAGTACTTC.

The chain recombines TRBV10-2 with TRBJ2-3; possible D gene TRBD2, 5 bases. Trimming left V 6 bases short and J 0 bases short, with 13 bases between. The CDR3 totals 15 residues. CDR1 and CDR2 from the germline V gene are WSHSY and SAAADI. CDR3 in amino acids: CASRGKGVSTDTQYF. The CDR3 DNA follows: TGCGCCAGCAGGGGGAAGGGAGTGAGCACAGATACGCAGTATTTT.

The V call is TRBV5-1, the J call TRBJ1-6; 9 positions agree with TRBD1. The CDR3 covers 16 residues. V shed 4 bases and J 6 bases; nucleotides not matched to a gene: 8. The germline V gene encodes CDR1 SGHRS and CDR2 YFSETQ. The chain's CDR3 is CASSQTDRGPNSPLHF. The CDR3 DNA reads as TGCGCCAGCAGCCAGACGGACAGGGGACCTAATTCACCCCTCCACTTT.

The chain recombines TRBV5-1 with TRBJ2-1; 14 bases line up with TRBD2. The germline V gene has CDR1 SGHRS and CDR2 YFSETQ. The V gene end was trimmed by 0 bases and the J gene end by 9 bases; junction bases not matched to a gene: 5. This CDR3 is built from 16 residues. The DNA for the CDR3 is TGCGCCAGCAGCTTGGACGGGACTAGCGGGAGTAGTGAGCAGTTCTTC. Translated: CASSLDGTSGSSEQFF.